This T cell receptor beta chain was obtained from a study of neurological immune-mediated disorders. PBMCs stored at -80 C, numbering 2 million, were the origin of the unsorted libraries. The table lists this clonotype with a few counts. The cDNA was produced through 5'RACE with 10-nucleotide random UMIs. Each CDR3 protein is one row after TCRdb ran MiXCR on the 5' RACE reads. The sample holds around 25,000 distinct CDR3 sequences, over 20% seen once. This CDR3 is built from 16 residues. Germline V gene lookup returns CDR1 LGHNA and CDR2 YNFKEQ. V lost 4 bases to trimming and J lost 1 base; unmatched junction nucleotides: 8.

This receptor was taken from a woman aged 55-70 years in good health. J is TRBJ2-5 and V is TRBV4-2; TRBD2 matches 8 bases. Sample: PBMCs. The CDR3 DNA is TGTGCCAGCAGCCCGACCTATGGGACTAGCCAAGAGACCCAGTACTTC. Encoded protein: CASSPTYGTSQETQYF.